The present T cell receptor (beta chain) was sequenced within a study of T-cell reconstitution after alpha-beta-depleted transplantation in children. This clonotype has a count of ten or more. Trimming removed 0 bases at V and 7 bases at J, with 10 bases between. The CDR3 is made up of 14 amino acids. Germline CDR1 SGHRS, CDR2 YFSETQ. Unique molecular identifiers were used to barcode this TCRbeta library. TCRdb redid the calling of the PCR reads with MiXCR, one entry per CDR3 protein. Found here are approximately 630,000 distinct CDR3 sequences, approximately 14% of them singletons; the top ten hold roughly 0.77%.

The chain joins TRBV5-1 to TRBJ2-2; D uncertain. The sequence was collected from a girl aged 2 to 9 with congenital amegakaryocytic thrombocytopenia, due to receive a stem cell transplant. Here the sequenced sample was PBMCs, taken before TCRalphabeta/CD19-depleted stem cell transplant. The DNA for the CDR3 is TGCGCCAGCAGCTTGGCCCTAGGAAGCGGGGAGCTGTTTTTT. Translated: CASSLALGSGELFF. Using reference TRBV5-1 and TRBJ2-2 for the parts outside the CDR3, the full variable domain is KAGVTQTPRYLIKTRGQQVTLSCSPISGHRSVSWYQQTPGQGLQFLFEYFSETQRNKGNFPGRFSGRQFSNSRSEMNVSTLELGDSALYLCASSLALGSGELFFGEGSRLTVL.